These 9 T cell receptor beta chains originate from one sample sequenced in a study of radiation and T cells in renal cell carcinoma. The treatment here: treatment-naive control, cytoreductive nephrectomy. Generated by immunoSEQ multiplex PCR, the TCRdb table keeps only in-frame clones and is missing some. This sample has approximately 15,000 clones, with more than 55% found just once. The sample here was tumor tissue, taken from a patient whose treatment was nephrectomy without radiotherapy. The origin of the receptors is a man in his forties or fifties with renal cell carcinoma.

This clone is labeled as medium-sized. In nucleotides, the CDR3 is TGCGCCAGCAGCGCCACACAGGGATACCTTCACGAGCAGTACTTC. Translation: CASSATQGYLHEQYF. The gene calls are TRBV5-1 and TRBJ2-7, with TRBD1 as a possible D gene (6 bases). V lost 4 bases and J 5 bases, leaving 19 bases between the germline ends. Germline loops: CDR1 SGHRS, CDR2 YFSETQ. CDR3 length: 15 residues.

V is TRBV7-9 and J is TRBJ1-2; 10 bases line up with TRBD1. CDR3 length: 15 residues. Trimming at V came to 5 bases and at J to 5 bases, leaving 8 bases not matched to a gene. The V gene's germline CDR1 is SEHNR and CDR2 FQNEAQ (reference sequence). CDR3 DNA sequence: TGTGCCAGCAGCACCAGGGACAGGGGTGGATATGGCTACACCTTC. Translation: CASSTRDRGGYGYTF. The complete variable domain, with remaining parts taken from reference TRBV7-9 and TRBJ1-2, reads DTGVSQNPRHKITKRGQNVTFRCDPISEHNRLYWYRQTLGQGPEFLTYFQNEAQLEKSRLLSDRFSAERPKGSFSTLEIQRTEQGDSAMYLCASSTRDRGGYGYTFGSGTRLTVV.

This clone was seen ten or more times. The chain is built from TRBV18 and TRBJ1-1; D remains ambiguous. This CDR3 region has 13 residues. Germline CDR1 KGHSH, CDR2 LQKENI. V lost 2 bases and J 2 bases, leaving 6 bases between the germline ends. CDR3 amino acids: CASSPTANTEAFF. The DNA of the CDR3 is TGTGCCAGCTCACCAACGGCAAACACTGAAGCTTTCTTT.

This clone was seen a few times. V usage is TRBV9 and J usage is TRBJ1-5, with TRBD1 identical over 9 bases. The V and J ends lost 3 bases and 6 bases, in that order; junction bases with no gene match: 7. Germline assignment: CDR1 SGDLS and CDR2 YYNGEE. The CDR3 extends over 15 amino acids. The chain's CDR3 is CASSATGGLGQPQHF. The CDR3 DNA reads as TGTGCCAGCAGCGCGACAGGGGGACTCGGTCAGCCCCAGCATTTT.

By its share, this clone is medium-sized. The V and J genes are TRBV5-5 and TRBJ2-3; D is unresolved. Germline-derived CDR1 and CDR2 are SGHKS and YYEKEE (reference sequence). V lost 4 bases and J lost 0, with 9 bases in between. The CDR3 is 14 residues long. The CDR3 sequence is CASSLSRSTDTQYF. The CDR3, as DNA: TGTGCCAGCAGCCTATCTAGGAGCACAGATACGCAGTATTTT.

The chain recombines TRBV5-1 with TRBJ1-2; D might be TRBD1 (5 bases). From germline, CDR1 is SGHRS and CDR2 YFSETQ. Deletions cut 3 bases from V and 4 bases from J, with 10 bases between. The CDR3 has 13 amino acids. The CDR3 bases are TGCGCCAGCAGCTCGACAGCGTCCTATGGCTACACCTTC. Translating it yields CASSSTASYGYTF.

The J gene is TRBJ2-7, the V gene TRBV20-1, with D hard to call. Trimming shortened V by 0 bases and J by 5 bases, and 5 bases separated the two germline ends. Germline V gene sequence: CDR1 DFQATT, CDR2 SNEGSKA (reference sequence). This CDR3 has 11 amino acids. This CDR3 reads CSARENHEQYF. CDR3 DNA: TGCAGTGCTAGAGAAAACCACGAGCAGTACTTC.

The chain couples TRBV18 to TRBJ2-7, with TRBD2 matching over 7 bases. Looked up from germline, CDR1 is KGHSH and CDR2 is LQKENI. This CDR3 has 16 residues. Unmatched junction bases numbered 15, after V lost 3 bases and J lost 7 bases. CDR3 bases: TGTGCCAGCTCACCGTCCAGGACTAGAGCCCCTTTGGAGCAGTACTTC. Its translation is CASSPSRTRAPLEQYF.

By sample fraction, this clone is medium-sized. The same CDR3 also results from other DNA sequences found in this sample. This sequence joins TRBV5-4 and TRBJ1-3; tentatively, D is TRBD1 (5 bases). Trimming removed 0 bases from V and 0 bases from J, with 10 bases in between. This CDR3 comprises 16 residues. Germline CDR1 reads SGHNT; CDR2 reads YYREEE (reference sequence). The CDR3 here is CASSLAGADSGNTIYF. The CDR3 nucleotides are TGTGCCAGCAGCTTGGCTGGGGCGGACTCTGGAAACACCATATATTTT.